This T cell receptor beta chain was identified in a study of blood T cells in healthy people across ages. Peripheral blood from each donor was collected in a volume of roughly 9.8 milliliters. This clonotype was seen just once. Its antigen remains unidentified. Study outcomes and limitations: In older individuals, TCR beta diversity per million T cells was lower, falling roughly linearly with age.

Next came a second PCR, run for about 7 to 12 cycles, which used a sample-barcoded 5' primer along with a J-beta primer mix. Every individual sample yielded 2.5 million or more paired-end reads (each containing CDR3). TCRdb fed the 5' RACE reads into MiXCR, producing one record per CDR3 protein. Of roughly 1.9 million distinct CDR3 sequences detected, roughly two fifths appear once; the ten largest clones hold under 25%. CDR1 is SGHTA, CDR2 FQGNSA, per germline. After removal of 5 bases from V and 4 bases from J, the junction contained 3 bases not matched to a gene. The CDR3 contains 14 residues. V gene TRBV7-2 combines with J gene TRBJ2-1, with 9 bases identical to TRBD1. The sequencing input was blood. The receptor's source is a human donor in good health. CDR3 residues: CASSADRGYNEQFF. The CDR3 DNA reads TGTGCCAGCAGCGCGGACAGGGGATACAATGAGCAGTTCTTC.